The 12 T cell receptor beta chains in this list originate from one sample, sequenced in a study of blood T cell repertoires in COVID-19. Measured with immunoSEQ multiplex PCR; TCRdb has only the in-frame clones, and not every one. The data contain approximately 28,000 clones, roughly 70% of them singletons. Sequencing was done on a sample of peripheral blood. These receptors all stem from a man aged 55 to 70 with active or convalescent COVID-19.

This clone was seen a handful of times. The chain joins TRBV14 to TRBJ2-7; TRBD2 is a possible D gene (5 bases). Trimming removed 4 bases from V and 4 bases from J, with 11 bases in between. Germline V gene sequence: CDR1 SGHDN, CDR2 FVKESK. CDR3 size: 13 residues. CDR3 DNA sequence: TGTGCCAGCAGCCTGCGGGCGCTTTACGAGCAGTACTTC. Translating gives CASSLRALYEQYF.

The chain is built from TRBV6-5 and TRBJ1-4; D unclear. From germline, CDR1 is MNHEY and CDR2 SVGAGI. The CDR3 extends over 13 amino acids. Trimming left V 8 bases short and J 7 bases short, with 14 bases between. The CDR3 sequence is CASRIGVGEKLFF. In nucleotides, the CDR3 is TGTGCCAGCCGAATCGGGGTCGGTGAAAAACTGTTTTTT.

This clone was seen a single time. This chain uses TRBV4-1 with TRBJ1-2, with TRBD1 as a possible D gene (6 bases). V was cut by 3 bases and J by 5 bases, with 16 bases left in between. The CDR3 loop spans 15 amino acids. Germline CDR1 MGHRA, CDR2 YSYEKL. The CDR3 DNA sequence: TGCGCCAGCAGCCAGAATTCGGACAGTACTTATGGCTACACCTTC. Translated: CASSQNSDSTYGYTF.

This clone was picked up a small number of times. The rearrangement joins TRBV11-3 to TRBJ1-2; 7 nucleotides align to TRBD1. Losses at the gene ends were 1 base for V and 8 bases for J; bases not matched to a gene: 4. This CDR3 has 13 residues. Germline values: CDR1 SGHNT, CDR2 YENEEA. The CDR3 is CASSLGTGRGYTF. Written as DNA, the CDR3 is TGTGCCAGCAGCTTAGGGACAGGTCGGGGCTACACCTTC.

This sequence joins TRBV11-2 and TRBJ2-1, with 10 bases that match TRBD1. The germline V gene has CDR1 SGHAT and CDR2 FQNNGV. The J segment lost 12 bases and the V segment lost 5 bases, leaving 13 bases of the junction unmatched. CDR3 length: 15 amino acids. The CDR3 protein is CASSPDRGPKVGQFF. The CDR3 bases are TGTGCCAGCAGCCCCGACAGGGGGCCCAAAGTGGGGCAGTTCTTC.

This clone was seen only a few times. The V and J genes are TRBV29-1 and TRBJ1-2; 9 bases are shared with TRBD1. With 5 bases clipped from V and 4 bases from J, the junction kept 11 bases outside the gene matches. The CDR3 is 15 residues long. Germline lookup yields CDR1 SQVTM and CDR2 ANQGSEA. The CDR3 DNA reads TGCAGCGTTCCTACAGGGGGCGGTTTAGGCTATGGCTACACCTTC. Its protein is CSVPTGGGLGYGYTF. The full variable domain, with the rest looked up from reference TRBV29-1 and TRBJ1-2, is SAVISQKPSRDICQRGTSLTIQCQVDSQVTMMFWYRQQPGQSLTLIATANQGSEATYESGFVIDKFPISRPNLTFSTLTVSNMSPEDSSIYLCSVPTGGGLGYGYTFGSGTRLTVV.

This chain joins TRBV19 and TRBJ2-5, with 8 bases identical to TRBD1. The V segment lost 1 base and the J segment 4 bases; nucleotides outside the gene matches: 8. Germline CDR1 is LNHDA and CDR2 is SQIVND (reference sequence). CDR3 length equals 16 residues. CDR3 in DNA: TGTGCCAGTAGTATAGGGCCCAGGGGGCAGGGAGAGACCCAGTACTTC. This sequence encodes CASSIGPRGQGETQYF.

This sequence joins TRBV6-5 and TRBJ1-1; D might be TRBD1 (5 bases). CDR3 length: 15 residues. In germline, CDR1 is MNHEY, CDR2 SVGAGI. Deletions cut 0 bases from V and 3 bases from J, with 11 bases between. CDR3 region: CASSYSLSGDTEAFF. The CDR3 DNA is TGTGCCAGCAGTTACTCTTTGTCGGGGGACACTGAAGCTTTCTTT.

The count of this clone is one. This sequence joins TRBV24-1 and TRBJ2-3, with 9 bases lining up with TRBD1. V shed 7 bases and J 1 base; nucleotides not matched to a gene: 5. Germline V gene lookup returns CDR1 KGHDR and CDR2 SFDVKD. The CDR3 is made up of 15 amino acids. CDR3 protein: CATSRGTGRTDTQYF. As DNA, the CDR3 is TGTGCCACCAGCCGCGGGACAGGGCGCACAGATACGCAGTATTTT.

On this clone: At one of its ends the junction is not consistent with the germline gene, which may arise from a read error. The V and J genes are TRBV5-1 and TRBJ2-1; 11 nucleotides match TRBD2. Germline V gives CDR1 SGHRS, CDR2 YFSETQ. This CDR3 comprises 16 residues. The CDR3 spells CVSSLVAGGSYNEQFF. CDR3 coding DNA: TGCGTCAGCAGCTTAGTAGCGGGAGGGTCTTACAATGAGCAGTTCTTC.

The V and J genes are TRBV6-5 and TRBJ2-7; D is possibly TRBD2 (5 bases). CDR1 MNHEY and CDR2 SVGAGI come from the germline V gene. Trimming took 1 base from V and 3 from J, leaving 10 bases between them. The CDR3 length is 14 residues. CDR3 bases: TGTGCCAGCAGTTACTGGGAGAAGGGCTACGAGCAGTACTTC. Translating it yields CASSYWEKGYEQYF.

As DNA, the CDR3 is TGTGCCACCAGTGAAGGCAGGGGGTCCTACGAGCAGTACTTC. It specifies CATSEGRGSYEQYF. The rearrangement joins TRBV24-1 to TRBJ2-7, with 7 bases identical to TRBD1. The CDR3 totals 14 residues. CDR1 and CDR2 (germline): KGHDR, SFDVKD. J gave up 1 base and V 4 bases, and 3 bases lay outside the gene matches.